What follows are 5 T cell receptor beta chains derived from one specimen sequenced in a study of cytomegalovirus exposure and HLA in healthy donors. The PCR used 60 Vbeta and 13 Jbeta primers. Clones were read by immunoSEQ multiplex PCR, and TCRdb kept only the in-frame ones, dropping some. The sample contains some 200,000 clones, around 88% of which appear only once. Sequenced material: PBMCs. These receptors originate from a young woman in good health and CMV-seronegative.

J is TRBJ1-1 and V is TRBV7-8; D is undetermined. The CDR3 extends over 13 amino acids. Trimming took off 1 base at V and 1 base at J, with 4 bases between the two ends. Germline CDR1 is SGHVS and CDR2 is FQNEAQ. The CDR3 DNA follows: TGTGCCAGCAGCTTAGTCCGGAACACTGAAGCTTTCTTT. Translated: CASSLVRNTEAFF.

The chain links TRBV18 to TRBJ2-7, with D perhaps TRBD2 (6 bases). The ends were cut back, 3 bases at V and 0 bases at J, with 12 bases in the middle. The CDR3 contains 15 residues. Germline CDR1 is KGHSH and CDR2 is LQKENI. DNA of the CDR3: TGTGCCAGCTCACCCCCGGCCGGGGGCTCCTACGAGCAGTACTTC. This codes for CASSPPAGGSYEQYF.

V usage is TRBV19 and J usage is TRBJ2-1; TRBD1 aligns across 9 bases. The CDR3 extends over 14 amino acids. V was pared by 5 bases and J by 9 bases, with 8 bases of the junction left unmatched. The V gene's germline CDR1 is LNHDA and CDR2 SQIVND (reference sequence). The CDR3 protein is CASSPDRGFSEQFF. The DNA of the CDR3 is TGTGCCAGTAGTCCGGACAGGGGCTTCAGTGAGCAGTTCTTC.

The J gene is TRBJ2-7, the V gene TRBV18, with D possibly TRBD2 on 5 matching bases. The CDR3 consists of 13 residues. Trimming took 3 bases from V and 4 from J, leaving 10 bases between them. Germline assignment: CDR1 KGHSH and CDR2 LQKENI. CDR3 in DNA: TGTGCCAGCTCACCGAGCGGCTCTTACGAGCAGTACTTC. This sequence encodes CASSPSGSYEQYF.

The chain joins TRBV5-4 to TRBJ1-3; D is ambiguous. The CDR3 is 15 amino acids. Between the trimmed V and J ends, which lost 3 bases and 1 base, there was a span of 11 bases. Germline lookup yields CDR1 SGHNT and CDR2 YYREEE (reference sequence). Written as DNA, the CDR3 is TGTGCCAGCAGCTACCGAGGAGGTTCTGGAAACACCATATATTTT. Its translation is CASSYRGGSGNTIYF.